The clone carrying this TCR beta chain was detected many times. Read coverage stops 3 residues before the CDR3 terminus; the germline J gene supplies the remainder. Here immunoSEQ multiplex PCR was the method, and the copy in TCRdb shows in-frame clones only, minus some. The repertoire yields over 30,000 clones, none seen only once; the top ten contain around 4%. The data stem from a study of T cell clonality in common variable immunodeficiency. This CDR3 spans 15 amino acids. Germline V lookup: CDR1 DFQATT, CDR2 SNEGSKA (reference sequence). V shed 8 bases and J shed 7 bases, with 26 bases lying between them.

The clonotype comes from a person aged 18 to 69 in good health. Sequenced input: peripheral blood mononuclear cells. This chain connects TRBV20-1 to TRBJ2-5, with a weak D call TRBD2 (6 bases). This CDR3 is CSSRPGGDREGTQYF. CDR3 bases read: TGCAGTTCCCGTCCCGGCGGGGACCGAGAAGGGACC.